A selection of T cell receptor beta chains follows, all from one sample in a study of T and B cells in COVID-19 patients. TCRdb itself ran the multiplex PCR reads through MiXCR, one entry per CDR3 protein. The table records approximately 3,200 distinct CDR3 sequences, 20% to 30% of them present only once. Sequencing was carried out using blood. The receptors were sampled from a human donor with active COVID-19. Each CDR3 is given with its conserved first and last residue. The D gene is left open where the match is weak. The size entry is marked missing in some rows and otherwise reads once, few, many or a size class.

d_call j_call v_call clone_size cdr3_nt cdr3_aa
. TRBJ2-7 TRBV6-5 medium-sized TGTGCCAGCAGTTACGGCAAACCCCAGCCCTACGAGCAGTACTTC CASSYGKPQPYEQYF
TRBD2 TRBJ2-1 TRBV12-3/TRBV12-4 medium-sized TGTGCCAGCAGTTTAGGGCCCGGGGGGGAGCAGTTCTTC CASSLGPGGEQFF
TRBD1 TRBJ1-1 TRBV6-5 medium-sized TGTGCCAGCAGTCGGGGAACAGGGGTGAACACTGAAGCTTTCTTT CASSRGTGVNTEAFF
TRBD1 TRBJ2-1 TRBV5-4 medium-sized TGTGCCAGCAGCCCCGGACAGGGACACAACAATGAGCAGTTCTTC CASSPGQGHNNEQFF
TRBD2 TRBJ2-2 TRBV9 few TGTGCCTGCAGCGGGGGGGTGAACACCGGGGAGCTGTTTTTT CACSGGVNTGELFF
. TRBJ2-1 TRBV6-5 medium-sized TGTGCCAGCAGGGACCCGCAGGAGGAGCAGTTCTTC CASRDPQEEQFF
. TRBJ2-5 TRBV29-1 . TGCAGCGTTCAGCTCTCCGGGGAGACCCAGTACTTC CSVQLSGETQYF
. TRBJ2-2 TRBV12-3/TRBV12-4 once TGTGCCAGCATTTCCGGGTTTCCGGGGAACACCGGGGAGCTGTTTTTT CASISGFPGNTGELFF
TRBD1 TRBJ1-2 TRBV6-2/TRBV6-3 medium-sized TGTGCCAGCACCCAAAGGGGACAGTTCAACTATGGCTACACCTTC CASTQRGQFNYGYTF
TRBD1 TRBJ2-1 TRBV30 medium-sized TGTGCCTGGAACCGGGACAGGGACTACAATGAGCAGTTCTTC CAWNRDRDYNEQFF
. TRBJ1-2 TRBV19 many TGTGCCAGTACCGGGGACCCGAGAGTAGGCTACACCTTC CASTGDPRVGYTF
TRBD1 TRBJ2-7 TRBV18 large TGTGCCAGCTCACCGGACAGGGCCTACGAGCAGTACTTC CASSPDRAYEQYF
. TRBJ1-1 TRBV12-3/TRBV12-4 . TGTGCCAGCAGTTTAAGGGGGAGGGAAGCTTTCTTT CASSLRGREAFF
. TRBJ2-3 TRBV5-1 few TGCGCCAGCAGCTCCTTGGGCACAGATACGCAGTATTTT CASSSLGTDTQYF
. TRBJ2-1 TRBV13 once TGTGCCAGCAGCTTCCGGGGGACCTCAGGGGAGCAGTTCTTC CASSFRGTSGEQFF
. TRBJ2-3 TRBV5-1 . TGCGCCAGCACCCAGGGCGGCCTAGCAGGGCCAGATACGCAGTATTTT CASTQGGLAGPDTQYF
TRBD1 TRBJ2-5 TRBV18 medium-sized TGTGCCAGCTCACCGACAGGGGGAAAAGAGACCCAGTACTTC CASSPTGGKETQYF
. TRBJ1-2 TRBV19 medium-sized TGTGCCAGTACCGACGGGCAGGGGAATAACTATGGCTACACCTTC CASTDGQGNNYGYTF
. TRBJ1-5 TRBV7-2 few TGTGCCAGCAGCTTAGTTGGGGGACAGCCCCAGCATTTT CASSLVGGQPQHF
. TRBJ2-3 TRBV5-1 many TGCGCCAGCAGCTTGGACGGGGGCCACACAGATACGCAGTATTTT CASSLDGGHTDTQYF
TRBD1 TRBJ1-5 TRBV19 . TGTGCCAGTAGTCTAGGGGGCCGGGGGGGGGCATCCAATCAGCCCCAGCATTTT CASSLGGRGGASNQPQHF
TRBD1 TRBJ2-7 TRBV20-1 . TGCAGTGCGACGGCGGGACAGGGCGCCGAGCAGTACTTC CSATAGQGAEQYF